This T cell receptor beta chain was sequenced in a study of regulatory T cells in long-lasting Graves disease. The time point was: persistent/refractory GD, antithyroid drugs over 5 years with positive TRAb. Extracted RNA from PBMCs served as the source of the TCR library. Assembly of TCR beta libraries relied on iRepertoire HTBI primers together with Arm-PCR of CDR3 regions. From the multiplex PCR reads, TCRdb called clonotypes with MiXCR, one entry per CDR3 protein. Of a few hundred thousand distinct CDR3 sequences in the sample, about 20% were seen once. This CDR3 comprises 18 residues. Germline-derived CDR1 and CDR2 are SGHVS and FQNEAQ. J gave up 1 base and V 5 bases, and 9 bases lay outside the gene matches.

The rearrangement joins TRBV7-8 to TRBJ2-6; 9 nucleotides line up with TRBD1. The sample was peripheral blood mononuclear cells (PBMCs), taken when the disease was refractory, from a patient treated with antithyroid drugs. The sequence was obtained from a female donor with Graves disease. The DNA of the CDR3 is TGTGCCAGCAGCCCCGGACAGGGGCCTGTATCTGGGGCCAACGTCCTGACTTTC. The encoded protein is CASSPGQGPVSGANVLTF.